The clone carrying this T cell receptor (beta chain) has more than one count but fewer than ten. The antigen is undetermined. Between the trimmed V and J ends, which lost 0 bases and 5 bases, there was a span of 11 bases. Germline V CDR1 and CDR2: SNHLY, FYNNEI. CDR3 length: 15 amino acids. Library preparation followed earlier protocols using designated TCR primers. TCRdb re-derived calls from the PCR reads in MiXCR, one entry per CDR3 protein. This sample has 75,000 to 95,000 distinct CDR3 sequences, with around a quarter found just once. The entry originates in a study of molecular identifiers for immune sequencing clone quantification. Background on the study: Four portions were sequenced after RNA from roughly 18,000 or 92,000 naive CD8 cells was split five ways in replicates.

Findings and caveats of the study: Spiked Jurkat TCR RNA equal to one cell could reportedly be picked out among 900,000 to 1,000,000 naive cells.

Isolation of naive CD8 T cells was achieved by sorting on a CD8+CD4-CCR7+CD45RA+ phenotype. This receptor was identified in a human donor in good health. Some libraries in this study had Jurkat cell RNA spiked in. V usage is TRBV2 and J usage is TRBJ1-5; D call uncertain. Specimen: naive CD8+ T cells from blood, with Jurkat cell RNA spiked in. The subset was: FACS-sorted CD8+CD4-CCR7+CD45RA+ naive T cells. CDR3 coding DNA: TGTGCCAGCAGTGAAGCGCTTCAGTACTATCAGCCCCAGCATTTT. Amino acids: CASSEALQYYQPQHF. The full variable domain, its missing parts supplied by reference TRBV2 and TRBJ1-5, is EPEVTQTPSHQVTQMGQEVILRCVPISNHLYFYWYRQILGQKVEFLVSFYNNEISEKSEIFDDQFSVERPDGSNFTLKIRSTKLEDSAMYFCASSEALQYYQPQHFGDGTRLSIL.